This entry is about one T cell receptor (beta chain). It lacks a known antigen. Base qualities are missing; no much larger clone stands one base away. Another Seattle source contributed samples from volunteer blood donors who had recovered from COVID-19. Collaborating institutions collected whole blood in K2EDTA tubes following their own protocols. For TCRbeta analysis, collaborators shipped samples as frozen whole blood, isolated PBMCs, or DNA extracted from either of those sample types. TCRbeta CDR3 regions were amplified from genomic DNA using the immunoSEQ Assay, a bias-controlled multiplex PCR. As for how the authors treated the data: The number of nucleated cells in each sample was estimated by amplification of reference gene primers within the assay. To quantify the absolute abundance of each unique TCRbeta CDR3 rearrangement, sequence reads were collapsed and filtered. Productive Simpson clonality was computed per sample as the square root of Simpson's diversity index over productive rearrangements. TCRdb provides this immuneACCESS table in a form limited to in-frame rearrangements. Some clones are lacking; in checked studies, under half of them reflect an unresolved V gene, and why the rest are absent is not known. V, J and clone size derive from that table, while D and trimming were established from the DNA sequence. For this sample there are over 200,000 clones; roughly nine tenths appear just once. The top ten constitute 4% of the sample.

CDR1 and CDR2 are drawn from the germline V gene (reference sequence): PRHDT, FYEKMQ. V is shortened by 0 bases, J by 4 bases, and the region joining them spans 6 bases. The CDR3 contains 13 residues, cysteine and phenylalanine counted. Only the CDR3 DNA stays, 39 bases, in frame from base 1. This entry belongs to a study of blood T cell repertoires in COVID-19 (TCRdb year 2020). Background for the entire study: Samples from collaborators originated in the United States, Italy and Spain and spanned both the acute and convalescent phases of COVID-19. The prospective study material was composed of cDNA or gDNA derived from T cells, B-cell-depleted T cells, or PBMCs. Deeply sampled blood TCRbeta repertoires from subjects exposed to, actively infected with, or recovered from COVID-19 were included in the dataset. The repertoires were released in a freely available public database meant as a resource for research on the immune response to SARS-CoV-2. Samples were obtained from the ongoing ImmuneRACE study (first 160 participants) and from about 1,300 subjects provided by 6 global collaborators. The sample metadata nearly always contained a de-identified subject ID, COVID-19 status, age in years and sex. Where HLA class I and class II types were available, the types were taken from metadata supplied by the sample provider, not from assay-based typing.

Results the study describes overall, beyond this receptor: How much clinical and demographic metadata was included differed by source and by participant, and the metadata was provided uncurated.

The sequencing input was peripheral blood. This sequence was found in a man between 60 and 75 years old who had recovered from COVID-19. Recombination linked TRBV13 to TRBJ2-5; the D gene is perhaps TRBD2, on 5 matching bases. The nucleotide sequence is given as TGTGCCAGCAGCTTAGGGAGGGTAGAGACCCAGTACTTC. This gives the protein CASSLGRVETQYF.